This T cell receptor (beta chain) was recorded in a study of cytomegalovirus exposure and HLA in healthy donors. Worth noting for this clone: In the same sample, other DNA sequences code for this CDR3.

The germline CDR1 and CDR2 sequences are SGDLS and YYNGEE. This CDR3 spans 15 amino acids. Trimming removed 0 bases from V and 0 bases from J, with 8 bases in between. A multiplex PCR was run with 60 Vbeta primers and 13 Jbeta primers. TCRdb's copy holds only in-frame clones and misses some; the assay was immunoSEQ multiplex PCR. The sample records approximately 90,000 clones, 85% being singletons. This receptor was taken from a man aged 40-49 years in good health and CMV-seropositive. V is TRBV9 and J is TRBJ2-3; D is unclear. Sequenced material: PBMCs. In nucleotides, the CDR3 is TGTGCCAGCAGCGTAGAGTTAGCTAGCACAGATACGCAGTATTTT. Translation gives CASSVELASTDTQYF.